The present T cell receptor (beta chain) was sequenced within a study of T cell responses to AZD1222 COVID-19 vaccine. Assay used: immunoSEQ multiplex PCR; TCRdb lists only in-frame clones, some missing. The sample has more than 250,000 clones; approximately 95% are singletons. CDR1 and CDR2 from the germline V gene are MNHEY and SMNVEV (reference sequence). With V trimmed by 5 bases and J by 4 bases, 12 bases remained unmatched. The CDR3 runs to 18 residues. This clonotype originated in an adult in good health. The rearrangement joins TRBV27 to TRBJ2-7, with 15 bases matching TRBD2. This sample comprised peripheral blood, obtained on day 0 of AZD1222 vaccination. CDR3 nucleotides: TGTGCCAGCAGTCCGCCGGGACTAGCGGGAGGCCATATTTACGAGCAGTACTTC. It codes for CASSPPGLAGGHIYEQYF.